This T cell receptor beta chain was documented in a study of blood T cell repertoires in COVID-19 (dated by TCRdb to 2020 to 2022). About the study as a whole: Samples from collaborators originated in the United States, Italy and Spain and spanned both the acute and convalescent phases of COVID-19. The prospective study material was composed of cDNA or gDNA derived from T cells, B-cell-depleted T cells, or PBMCs. Deeply sampled blood TCRbeta repertoires from subjects exposed to, actively infected with, or recovered from COVID-19 were included in the dataset. The repertoires were made available in a free public database intended to serve as a resource for research on the immune response to SARS-CoV-2. Samples were obtained from the ongoing ImmuneRACE study (first 160 participants) and from 950 to 1,500 subjects provided by 6 global collaborators. A de-identified subject ID, COVID-19 status, age in years and sex were almost always included in the sample metadata. HLA class I and class II types, where available, came from metadata supplied by the sample provider rather than from assay-based typing. Broad study findings and their caveats: The amount of clinical and demographic metadata varied by source and participant and was provided uncurated.

The immunoSEQ Assay, a bias-controlled multiplex PCR, was used to amplify TCRbeta CDR3 regions from genomic DNA. The original pipeline was this. The number of nucleated cells in each sample was estimated by amplification of reference gene primers within the assay. To quantify the absolute abundance of each unique TCRbeta CDR3 rearrangement, sequence reads were collapsed and filtered. For each sample, productive Simpson clonality was calculated as the square root of Simpson's diversity index over productive rearrangements. This immuneACCESS table, as held by TCRdb, lists in-frame sequences with V and J called but not all clones. Of the missing ones, under half trace to an unresolved V gene in checked studies; the others have no known cause. V, J and clone size are taken as reported in that table, and D and trimming were inferred from the DNA itself. The sample table records about 200,000 clones; over 70% of these occur just once. The top ten clones comprise more than 25% of the sample.

This clone has just a few counts. Its antigen specificity is not known. No clone much larger than this one lies a single base away; base qualities are absent. The collaborating institutions used their own protocols to collect whole blood in K2EDTA tubes. For TCRbeta analysis, collaborators shipped samples in one of three forms: frozen whole blood, isolated PBMCs, or DNA extracted from either of those sample types. The CDR3 spans 15 residues, from the cysteine through the phenylalanine. Only the CDR3 DNA stays, 45 bases, in frame from base 1. The germline V gene sets CDR1 to SGHTA and CDR2 to FQGTGA. Trimming takes 4 bases off V and 7 bases off J; junction bases not matched to a gene: 4.

The V and J genes are TRBV7-3 and TRBJ2-2; 12 bases in the middle match TRBD1. Material for sequencing was peripheral blood. The TCR originated in a man in his forties or fifties with acute or convalescent COVID-19. The CDR3 region reads CASSSGTGGHGELFF. The DNA is TGTGCCAGCAGCTCCGGGACAGGGGGCCACGGGGAGCTGTTTTTT.